This TCR beta chain comes out of a study of CD8 T cells in ankylosing spondylitis listed by TCRdb under 2017. Turning to the overall study: T cell receptor beta repertoires were profiled in healthy donors and ankylosing spondylitis patients so that disease-linked TCR variants could be found. Peripheral blood samples were taken, and synovial fluid was additionally collected from ankylosing spondylitis patients. The full study cohort comprised around 25 ankylosing spondylitis patients and about a hundred healthy donors.

The germline V gene (reference sequence) specifies LNHNV as CDR1 and YYDKDF as CDR2. The V end loses 2 bases and the J end loses 2 bases, and a stretch of 9 bases separates them. There are 14 amino acids in the CDR3, from cysteine to phenylalanine inclusive. Left in the record is the CDR3 DNA by itself, 42 bases read in frame from the first base. This clonotype has more than one count but fewer than ten. Its antigen is not yet known. Base qualities are not at hand, and no much larger clone is one base apart. The paper as a whole reports these results and caveats: The disease-linked clones showed a CD8+ phenotype and occurred at relatively low frequencies in peripheral blood. A TCR beta motif of fewer than 10 highly homologous amino acid variants appeared characteristic of blood from ankylosing spondylitis patients. According to the report, matched synovial fluid samples from ankylosing spondylitis patients were significantly enriched for the disease-linked clones. Some motif variants had previously been reported in the synovial fluid and blood of reactive arthritis patients, which suggests shared mechanisms of disease initiation.

Sequencer: Illumina HiSeq 2500. TCR beta libraries were prepared by quantitative 5'-RACE with molecular barcodes. The original pipeline was this. Disease-linked TCR variants were identified with a new computational method built on a probabilistic model of VDJ rearrangement. TCRdb reprocessing: public reads trimmed at Q25 with fastp, clones called with MiXCR, in-frame beta chains kept. One record per CDR3 amino acid sequence lists the most common genes and DNA. It is TCRdb's table, rather than the study itself, that gives the V and J calls and clone size. Across this sample there are a few hundred thousand distinct CDR3 sequences, with around 24% seen only once. Of the sample, approximately 15% is held by the ten largest clones.

Recombination linked TRBV15 to TRBJ2-5; TRBD2 could be the D gene, as 5 bases match. The receptor comes from a male donor with ankylosing spondylitis. Sequencing was done on a sample of blood, either unsorted or a sorted T cell fraction (not recorded which). The base sequence is TGTGCCACCAGCAGACTAAGCGGACAAGAGACCCAGTACTTC. Translated, this gives CATSRLSGQETQYF.